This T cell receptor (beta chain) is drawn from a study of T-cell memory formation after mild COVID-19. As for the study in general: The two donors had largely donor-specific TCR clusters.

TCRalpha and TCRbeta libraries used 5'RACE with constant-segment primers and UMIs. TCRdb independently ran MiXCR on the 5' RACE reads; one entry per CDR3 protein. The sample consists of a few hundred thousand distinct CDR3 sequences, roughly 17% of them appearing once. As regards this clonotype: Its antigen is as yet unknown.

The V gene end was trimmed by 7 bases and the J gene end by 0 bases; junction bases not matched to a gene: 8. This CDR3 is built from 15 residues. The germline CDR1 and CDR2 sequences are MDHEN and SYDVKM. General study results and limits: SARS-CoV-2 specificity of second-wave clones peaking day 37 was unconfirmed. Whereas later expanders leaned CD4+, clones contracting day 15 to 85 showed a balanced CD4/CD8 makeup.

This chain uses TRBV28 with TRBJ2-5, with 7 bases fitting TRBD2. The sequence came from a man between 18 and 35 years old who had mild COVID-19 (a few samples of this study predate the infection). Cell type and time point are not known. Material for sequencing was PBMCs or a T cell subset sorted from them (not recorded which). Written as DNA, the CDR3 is TGTGCCAGCATCCAGGGAGGGGACCACCAAGAGACCCAGTACTTC. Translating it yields CASIQGGDHQETQYF.